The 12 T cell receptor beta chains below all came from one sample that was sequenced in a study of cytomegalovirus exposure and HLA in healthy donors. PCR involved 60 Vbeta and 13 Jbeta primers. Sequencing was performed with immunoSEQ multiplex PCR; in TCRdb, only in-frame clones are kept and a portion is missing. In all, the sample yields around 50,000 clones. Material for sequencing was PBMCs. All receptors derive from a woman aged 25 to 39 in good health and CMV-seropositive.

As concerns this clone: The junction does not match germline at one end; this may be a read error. CDR3 loop: CAGSPRGFSTDTQYF. CDR3 DNA sequence: TGTGCCGGGAGCCCGCGGGGCTTTAGCACAGATACGCAGTATTTT. The rearrangement uses TRBV30 and TRBJ2-3, with a possible D match to TRBD2 (6 bases). CDR3 size: 15 residues. CDR1 and CDR2 from the germline V gene are GTSNPN and SVGIG (reference sequence).

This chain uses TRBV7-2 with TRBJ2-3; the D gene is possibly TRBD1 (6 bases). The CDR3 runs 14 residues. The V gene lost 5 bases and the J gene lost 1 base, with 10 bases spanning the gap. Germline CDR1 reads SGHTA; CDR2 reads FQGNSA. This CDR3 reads CASSLWTGTDTQYF. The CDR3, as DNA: TGTGCCAGCAGCCTTTGGACAGGCACAGATACGCAGTATTTT.

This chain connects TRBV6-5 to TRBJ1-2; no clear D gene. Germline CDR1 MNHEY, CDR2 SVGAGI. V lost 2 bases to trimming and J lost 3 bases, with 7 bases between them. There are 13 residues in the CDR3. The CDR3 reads CASSYLPDYGYTF. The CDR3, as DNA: TGTGCCAGCAGTTACCTTCCGGACTATGGCTACACCTTC.

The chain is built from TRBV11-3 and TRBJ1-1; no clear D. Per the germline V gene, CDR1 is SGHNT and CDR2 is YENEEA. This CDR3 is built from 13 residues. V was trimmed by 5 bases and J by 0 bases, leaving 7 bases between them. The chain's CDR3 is CASSLTLNTEAFF. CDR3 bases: TGTGCCAGCAGCCTCACACTGAACACTGAAGCTTTCTTT.

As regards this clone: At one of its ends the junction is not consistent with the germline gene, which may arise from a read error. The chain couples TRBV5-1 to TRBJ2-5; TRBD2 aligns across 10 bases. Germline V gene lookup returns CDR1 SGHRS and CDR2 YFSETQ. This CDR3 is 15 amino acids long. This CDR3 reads CASGFSGGLPETQYF. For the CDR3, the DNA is TGCGCCAGCGGCTTTAGCGGGGGGCTACCAGAGACCCAGTACTTC.

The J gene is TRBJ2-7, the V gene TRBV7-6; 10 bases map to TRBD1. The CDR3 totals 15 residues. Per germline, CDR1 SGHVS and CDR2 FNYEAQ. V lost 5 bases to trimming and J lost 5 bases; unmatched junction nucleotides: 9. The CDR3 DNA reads TGTGCCAGCAGCATATCCGGGACAGGGGCCCACGAGCAGTACTTC. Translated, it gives CASSISGTGAHEQYF.

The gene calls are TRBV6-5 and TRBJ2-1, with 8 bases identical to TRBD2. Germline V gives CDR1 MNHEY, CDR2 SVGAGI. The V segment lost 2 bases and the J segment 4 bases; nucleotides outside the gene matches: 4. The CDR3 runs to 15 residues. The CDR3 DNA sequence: TGTGCCAGCAGTTACGGTAGCGGGGCTTACAATGAGCAGTTCTTC. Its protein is CASSYGSGAYNEQFF.

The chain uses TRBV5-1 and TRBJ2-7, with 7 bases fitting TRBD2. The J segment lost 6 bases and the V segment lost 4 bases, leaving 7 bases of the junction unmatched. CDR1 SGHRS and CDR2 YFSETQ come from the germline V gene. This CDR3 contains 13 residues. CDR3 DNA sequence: TGCGCCAGCAGCACGGGAGGCGGGGCCGAGCAGTACTTC. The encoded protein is CASSTGGGAEQYF.

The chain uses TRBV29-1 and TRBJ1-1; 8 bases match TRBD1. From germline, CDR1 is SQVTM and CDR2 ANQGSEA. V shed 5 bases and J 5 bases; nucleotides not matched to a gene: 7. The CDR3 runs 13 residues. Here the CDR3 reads CSVSQGAETEAFF. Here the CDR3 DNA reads TGCAGCGTTAGTCAGGGGGCAGAAACTGAAGCTTTCTTT.

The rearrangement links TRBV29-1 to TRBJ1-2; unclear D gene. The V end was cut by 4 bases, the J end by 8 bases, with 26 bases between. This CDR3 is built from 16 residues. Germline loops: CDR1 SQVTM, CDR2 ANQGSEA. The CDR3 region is CSVVSPNYPLSRGYTF. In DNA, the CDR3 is TGCAGCGTTGTTTCTCCCAACTATCCGTTGAGTCGGGGCTACACCTTC.

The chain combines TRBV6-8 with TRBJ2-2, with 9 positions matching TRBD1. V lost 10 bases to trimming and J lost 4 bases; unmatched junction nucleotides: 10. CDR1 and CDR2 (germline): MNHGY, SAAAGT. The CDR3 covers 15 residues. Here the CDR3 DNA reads TGTGCCAACCATCCGGGACAGGGCGGCACCGGGGAGCTGTTTTTT. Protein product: CANHPGQGGTGELFF.

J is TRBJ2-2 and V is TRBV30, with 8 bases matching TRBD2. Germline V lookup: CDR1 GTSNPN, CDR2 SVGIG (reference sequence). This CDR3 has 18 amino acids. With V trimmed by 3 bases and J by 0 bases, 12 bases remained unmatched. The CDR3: CAWRFFAGGRTNTGELFF. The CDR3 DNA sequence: TGTGCCTGGAGGTTTTTTGCAGGCGGGAGGACGAACACCGGGGAGCTGTTTTTT.